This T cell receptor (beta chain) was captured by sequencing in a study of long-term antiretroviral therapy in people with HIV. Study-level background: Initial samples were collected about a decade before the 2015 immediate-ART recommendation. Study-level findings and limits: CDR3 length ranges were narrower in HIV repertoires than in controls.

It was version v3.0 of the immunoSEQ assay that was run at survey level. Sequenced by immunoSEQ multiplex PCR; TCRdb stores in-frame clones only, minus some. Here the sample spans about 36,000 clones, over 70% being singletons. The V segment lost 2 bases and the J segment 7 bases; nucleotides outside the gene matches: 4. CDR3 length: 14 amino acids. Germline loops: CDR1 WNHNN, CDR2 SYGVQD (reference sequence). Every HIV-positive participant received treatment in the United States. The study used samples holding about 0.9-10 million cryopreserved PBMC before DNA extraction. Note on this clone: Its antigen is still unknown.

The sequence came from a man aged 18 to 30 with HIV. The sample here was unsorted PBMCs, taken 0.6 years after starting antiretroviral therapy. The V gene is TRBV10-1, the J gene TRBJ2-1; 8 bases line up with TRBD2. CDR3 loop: CASSENSGANEQFF. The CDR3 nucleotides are TGCGCCAGCAGTGAGAATAGCGGGGCGAATGAGCAGTTCTTC.